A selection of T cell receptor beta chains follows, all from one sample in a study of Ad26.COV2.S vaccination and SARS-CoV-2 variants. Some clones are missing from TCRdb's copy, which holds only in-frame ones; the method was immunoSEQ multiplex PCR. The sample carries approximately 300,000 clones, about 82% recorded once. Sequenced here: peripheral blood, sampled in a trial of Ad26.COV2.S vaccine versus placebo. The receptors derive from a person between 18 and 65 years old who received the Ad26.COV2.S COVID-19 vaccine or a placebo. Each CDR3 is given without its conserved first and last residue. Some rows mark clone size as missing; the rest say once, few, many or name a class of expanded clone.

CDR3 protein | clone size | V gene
ASSKDPWEQY | . | TRBV21-1
ATGTSGGGGTGELF | once | TRBV10-3
ASSLLGYEQY | . | TRBV5-6
ASSITEDQPQH | . | TRBV19
ATSDINSGYGYT | . | TRBV24-1
ASSQDHVSGANVLT | . | TRBV4-2
ASSFRPTSSYNSPLH | . | TRBV5-1
ASSLDPGFEQY | few | TRBV5-1
ASSPVGAYEQY | . | TRBV27
ASSELGGVALGEQF | once | TRBV6-1
ATSRRGVGGSNQPQH | . | TRBV15
ASSEGTVGTDTQY | . | TRBV6-1
ASSIGGPDTDTQY | once | TRBV19
ASSAYRGVSYEQY | . | TRBV7-6
TSSQDWSWGYQETQY | . | TRBV1
ASSWTHGSYEQY | . | TRBV28
ASRRAGLAGASYEQY | . | TRBV19
ASRRGPWETQY | . | TRBV7-2
ASSLAGGPLEQY | . | TRBV27
ASSSYRDRAPVVPPQH | . | TRBV5-1
ASSLVGDKNIQY | . | TRBV5-1
ASSLGDRIWETQY | . | TRBV5-1
AISEQQGYTEAF | once | TRBV10-3
ASSHGGGSSF | . | TRBV3-1/TRBV3-2
ASSLGEVVYEQY | . | TRBV28
ASSAGLFNEQF | . | TRBV5-5
ASSVGGQTGELF | once | TRBV9
ASSQGFRGDEQF | few | TRBV4-2
ASSEQPLAGRSTDTQY | . | TRBV10-1
ASSTLGGAKVYGANVLT | . | TRBV19
AIRKQGRRPGANVLT | . | TRBV10-3
ASSWGLAGGETQY | . | TRBV7-2
ASSPTTGGGSYEQY | . | TRBV18
ASSIVRDKEKLF | . | TRBV19
ATQQGGNEQY | . | TRBV28
SASSGDDYTDTQY | once | TRBV20-1
ASKFQGRFGNTEAF | . | TRBV2
ASTNGDSNQPQH | . | TRBV11-2
ASSDRVDRATYNEQF | . | TRBV2
ATSRDRVNTEAF | . | TRBV15
ASSDSAGRSPLH | . | TRBV6-4
ASTNSPREQY | . | TRBV5-4
ASSLVGAGGTEAF | once | TRBV4-1
ASSLAPDVSYEQY | . | TRBV5-1
ASSPLALNYGYT | once | TRBV7-2
ASSLGRGPSSYNEQF | . | TRBV5-1
ASSQAEQGRTGIPGELF | once | TRBV4-1
ASSGGWFRSYGYT | . | TRBV28
ASAPPNQPQH | . | TRBV28
ASSRDRGRDQPQH | . | TRBV19
ASSLQGSSGANVLT | . | TRBV9
ASSKFPPFGYNEQF | . | TRBV21-1
ASSPLWTYEQY | . | TRBV18
ASSQGHPTRYGYT | . | TRBV4-1
AISEGTGKDEQY | . | TRBV10-3
ASSPFTGGTQY | . | TRBV7-2
ASSKGRLAGPFTDTQY | . | TRBV21-1